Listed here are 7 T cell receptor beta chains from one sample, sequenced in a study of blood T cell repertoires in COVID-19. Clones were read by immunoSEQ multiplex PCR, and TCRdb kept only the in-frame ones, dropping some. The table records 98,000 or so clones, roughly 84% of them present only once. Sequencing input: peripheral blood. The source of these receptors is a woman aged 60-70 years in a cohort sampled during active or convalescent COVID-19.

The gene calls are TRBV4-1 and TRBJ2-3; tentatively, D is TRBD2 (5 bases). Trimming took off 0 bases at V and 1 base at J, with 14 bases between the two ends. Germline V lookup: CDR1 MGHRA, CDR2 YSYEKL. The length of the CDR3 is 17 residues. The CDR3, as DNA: TGCGCCAGCAGCCAAGAAATCCTGAGCGGCCGCACAGATACGCAGTATTTT. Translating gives CASSQEILSGRTDTQYF.

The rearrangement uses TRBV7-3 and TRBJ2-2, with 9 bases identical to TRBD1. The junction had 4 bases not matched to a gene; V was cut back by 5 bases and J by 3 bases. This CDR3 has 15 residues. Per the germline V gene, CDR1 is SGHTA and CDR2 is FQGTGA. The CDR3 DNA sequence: TGTGCCAGCAGCCATGGGACAGGGTACACCGGGGAGCTGTTTTTT. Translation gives CASSHGTGYTGELFF.

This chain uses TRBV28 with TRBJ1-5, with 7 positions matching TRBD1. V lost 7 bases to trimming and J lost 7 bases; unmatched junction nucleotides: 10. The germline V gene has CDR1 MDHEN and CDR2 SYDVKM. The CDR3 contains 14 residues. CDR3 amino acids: CASKRQGSTQPQHF. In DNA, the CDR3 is TGTGCCAGCAAAAGACAGGGCTCAACGCAGCCCCAGCATTTT.

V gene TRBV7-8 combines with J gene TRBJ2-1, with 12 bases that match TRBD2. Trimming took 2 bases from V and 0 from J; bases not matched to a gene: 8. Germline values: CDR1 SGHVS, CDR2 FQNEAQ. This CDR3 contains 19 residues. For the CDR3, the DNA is TGTGCCAGCAGCTTAATCAGGACTAGCGGGGTGCTCTCCTACAATGAGCAGTTCTTC. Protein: CASSLIRTSGVLSYNEQFF.

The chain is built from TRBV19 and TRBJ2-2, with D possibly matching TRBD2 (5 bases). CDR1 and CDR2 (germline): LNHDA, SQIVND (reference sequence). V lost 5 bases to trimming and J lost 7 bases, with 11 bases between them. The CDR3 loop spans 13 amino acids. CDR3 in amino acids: CASSPGLNGELFF. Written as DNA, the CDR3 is TGTGCCAGTAGTCCGGGGTTGAACGGGGAGCTGTTTTTT.

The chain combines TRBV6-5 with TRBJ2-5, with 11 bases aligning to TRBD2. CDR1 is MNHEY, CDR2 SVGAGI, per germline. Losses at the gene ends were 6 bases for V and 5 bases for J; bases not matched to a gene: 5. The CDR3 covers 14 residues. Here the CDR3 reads CASSLTSGTETQYF. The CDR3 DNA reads TGTGCCAGCAGCTTGACTAGCGGGACGGAGACCCAGTACTTC.

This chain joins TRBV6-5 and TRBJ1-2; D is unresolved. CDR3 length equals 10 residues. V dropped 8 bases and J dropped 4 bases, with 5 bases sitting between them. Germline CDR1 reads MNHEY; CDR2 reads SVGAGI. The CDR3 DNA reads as TGTGCCAGCCGAGGCTATGGCTACACCTTC. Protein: CASRGYGYTF.